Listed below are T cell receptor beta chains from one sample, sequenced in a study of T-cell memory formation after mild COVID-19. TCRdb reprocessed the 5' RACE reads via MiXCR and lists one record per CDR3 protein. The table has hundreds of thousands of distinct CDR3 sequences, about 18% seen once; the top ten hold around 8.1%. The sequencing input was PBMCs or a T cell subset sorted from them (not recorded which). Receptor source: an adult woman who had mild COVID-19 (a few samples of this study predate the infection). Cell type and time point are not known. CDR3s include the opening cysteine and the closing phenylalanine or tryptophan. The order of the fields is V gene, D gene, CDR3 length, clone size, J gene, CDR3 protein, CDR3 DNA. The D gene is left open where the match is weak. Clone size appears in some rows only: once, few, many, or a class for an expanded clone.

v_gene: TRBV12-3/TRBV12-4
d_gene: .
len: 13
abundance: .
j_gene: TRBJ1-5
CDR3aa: CASSLRTRSPQHF
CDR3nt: TGTGCCAGCAGTTTAAGGACCAGGTCGCCCCAGCATTTT

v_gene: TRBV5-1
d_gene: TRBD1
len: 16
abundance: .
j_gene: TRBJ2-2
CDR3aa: CASSLDRGSGTGELFF
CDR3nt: TGCGCCAGCAGCTTGGACAGGGGGTCGGGAACCGGGGAGCTGTTTTTT

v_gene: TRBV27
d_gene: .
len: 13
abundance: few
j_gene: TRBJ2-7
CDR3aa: CASRTEVHYEQYF
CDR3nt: TGTGCCAGCAGGACCGAGGTGCACTACGAGCAGTACTTC

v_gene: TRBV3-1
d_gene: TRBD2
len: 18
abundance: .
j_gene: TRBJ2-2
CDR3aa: CASSQDIRAGANTGELFF
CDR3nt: TGTGCCAGCAGCCAAGATATTCGGGCGGGGGCGAACACCGGGGAGCTGTTTTTT

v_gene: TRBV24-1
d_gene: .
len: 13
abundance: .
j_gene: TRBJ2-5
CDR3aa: CAIGRGAQETQYF
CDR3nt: TGTGCCATCGGCCGCGGGGCCCAAGAGACCCAGTACTTC

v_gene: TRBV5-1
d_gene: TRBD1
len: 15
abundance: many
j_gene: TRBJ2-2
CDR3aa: CASSNGQGFTGELFF
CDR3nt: TGCGCCAGCAGCAACGGACAGGGGTTCACCGGGGAGCTGTTTTTT

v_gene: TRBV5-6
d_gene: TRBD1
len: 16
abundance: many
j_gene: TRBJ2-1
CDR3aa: CASSLRPGQGADEQFF
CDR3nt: TGTGCCAGCAGCTTGAGACCGGGACAGGGGGCTGATGAGCAGTTCTTC

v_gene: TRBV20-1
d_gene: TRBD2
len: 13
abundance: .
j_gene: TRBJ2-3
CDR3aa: CSATGGTTDTQYF
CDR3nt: TGCAGTGCCACCGGGGGGACCACAGATACGCAGTATTTT

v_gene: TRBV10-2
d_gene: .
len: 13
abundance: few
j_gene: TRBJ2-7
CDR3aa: CASSDPRSYEQYF
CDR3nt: TGCGCCAGCAGTGACCCTCGCTCCTACGAGCAGTACTTC

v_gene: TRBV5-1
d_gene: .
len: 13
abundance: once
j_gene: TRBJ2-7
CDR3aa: CASSSAVGDEQYF
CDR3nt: TGCGCCAGCAGCTCCGCCGTTGGGGACGAGCAGTACTTC

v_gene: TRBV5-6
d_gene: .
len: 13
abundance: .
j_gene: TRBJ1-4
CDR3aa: CASSFWSGGLGFF
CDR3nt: TGTGCCAGCAGCTTTTGGTCTGGCGGATTAGGTTTTTTT

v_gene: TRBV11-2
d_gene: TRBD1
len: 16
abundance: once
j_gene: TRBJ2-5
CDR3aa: CASRAPPGQGQETQYF
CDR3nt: TGTGCCAGCAGAGCGCCTCCGGGACAGGGCCAAGAGACCCAGTACTTC

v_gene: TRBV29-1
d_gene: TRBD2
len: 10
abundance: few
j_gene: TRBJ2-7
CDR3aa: CSAGTNEQYF
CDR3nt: TGCAGCGCCGGGACTAACGAGCAGTACTTC

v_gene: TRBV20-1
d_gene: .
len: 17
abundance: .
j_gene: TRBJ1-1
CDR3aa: CSARVSPQGRLNTEAFF
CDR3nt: TGCAGTGCTAGAGTATCCCCTCAGGGACGGTTGAACACTGAAGCTTTCTTT